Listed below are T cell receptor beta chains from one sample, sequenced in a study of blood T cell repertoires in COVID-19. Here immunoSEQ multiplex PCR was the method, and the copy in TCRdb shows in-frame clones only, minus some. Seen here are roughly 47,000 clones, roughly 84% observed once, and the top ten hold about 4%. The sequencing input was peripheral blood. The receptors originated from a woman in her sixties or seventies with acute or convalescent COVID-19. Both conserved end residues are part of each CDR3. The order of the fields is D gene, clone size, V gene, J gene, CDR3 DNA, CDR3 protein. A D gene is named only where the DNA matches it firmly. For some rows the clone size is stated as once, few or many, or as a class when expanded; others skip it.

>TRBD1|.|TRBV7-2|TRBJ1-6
TGTGCCAGCAGCTTAGTCGTGACAGGGGTTTCACCCCTCCACTTT
CASSLVVTGVSPLHF
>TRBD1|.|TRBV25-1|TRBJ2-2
TGTGCCAGCGGAGCACCGGGACAGGGGAACACCGGGGAGCTGTTTTTT
CASGAPGQGNTGELFF
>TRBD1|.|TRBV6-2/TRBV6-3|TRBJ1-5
TGTGCCAGCAGTTCGCGACAGGGTTTAAGCAATCAGCCCCAGCATTTT
CASSSRQGLSNQPQHF
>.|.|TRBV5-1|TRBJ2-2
TGCGCCAGCAGCTTGGGCGGGGGCAGTGGCACCGGGGAGCTGTTTTTT
CASSLGGGSGTGELFF
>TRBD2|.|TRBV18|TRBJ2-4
TGTGCCAGCTCACCATCGGGGGGGGCTTTGGCCAAAAACATTCAGTACTTC
CASSPSGGALAKNIQYF
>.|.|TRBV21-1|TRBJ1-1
TGTGCCAGCAGCAAAATAATAAACACTGAAGCTTTCTTT
CASSKIINTEAFF
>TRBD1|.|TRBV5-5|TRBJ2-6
TGTGCCAGTTTGGGACAGCTATCTGGGGCCAACGTCCTGACTTTC
CASLGQLSGANVLTF
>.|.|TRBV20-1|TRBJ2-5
TGCAGTGCTAGTGGGGATAGAGGGGGTCAAGAGACCCAGTACTTC
CSASGDRGGQETQYF
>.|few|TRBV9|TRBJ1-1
TGTGCCAGCAGCCTCCGACCCGAGGGAAGTGAAGCTTTCTTT
CASSLRPEGSEAFF
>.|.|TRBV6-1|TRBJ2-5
TGTGCCAGCAGTGAATATCCCAGGGGCCAAGAGACCCAGTACTTC
CASSEYPRGQETQYF
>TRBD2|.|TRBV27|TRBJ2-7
TGTGCCAGCAGACCTAGCGGGTCAAACGAGCAGTACTTC
CASRPSGSNEQYF
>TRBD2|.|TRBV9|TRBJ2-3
TGTGCCAGCAGCCCAGACCTGACTAGCGGGTGGACAGATACGCAGTATTTT
CASSPDLTSGWTDTQYF
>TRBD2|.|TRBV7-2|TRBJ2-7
TGTGCCAGCAGCTTCAGCGGGAGCGGGTCCTACGAGCAGTACTTC
CASSFSGSGSYEQYF
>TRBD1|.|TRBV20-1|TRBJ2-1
TGCAGTGCTAGTCCAGGACAGGGGACCAATGAGCAGTTCTTC
CSASPGQGTNEQFF
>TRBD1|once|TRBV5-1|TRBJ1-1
TGCGCCAGCAGCCATTCTGGGACAGGGAACACTGAAGCTTTCTTT
CASSHSGTGNTEAFF
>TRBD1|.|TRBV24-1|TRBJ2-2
TGTGCCACCAGTGATCAAGGACAGGGGCTTCCAGGTGGCGGGGAGCTGTTTTTT
CATSDQGQGLPGGGELFF
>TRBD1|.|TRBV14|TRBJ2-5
TGTGCCAGCAGCTCCCGACAGGGGGCGATGGAGACCCAGTACTTC
CASSSRQGAMETQYF
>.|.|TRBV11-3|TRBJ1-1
TGTGCCAGCAGCCAGGACACTGAAGCTTTCTTT
CASSQDTEAFF
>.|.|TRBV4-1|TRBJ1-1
TGCGCCAGCAGCCAAAAGCCAGGTAACACTGAAGCTTTCTTT
CASSQKPGNTEAFF
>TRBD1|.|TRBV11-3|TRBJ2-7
TGTGCCAGCAGCTCCAGACAGGGGGCGGACGAGCAGTACTTC
CASSSRQGADEQYF
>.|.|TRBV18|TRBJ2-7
TGTGCCAGCTCACCACGGAGGGACGGCGCCTACGAGCAGTACTTC
CASSPRRDGAYEQYF
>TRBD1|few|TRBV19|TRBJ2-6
TGTGCCAGTAGTACGGGGACAGGCCAGGCGGGGGCCAACGTCCTGACTTTC
CASSTGTGQAGANVLTF
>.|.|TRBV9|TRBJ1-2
TGTGCCAGCAGCACACCTGCCCAGGGTGGCTATGGCTACACCTTC
CASSTPAQGGYGYTF
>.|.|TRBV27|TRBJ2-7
TGTGCCAGCAGTTCCCGCGGACTGAGCTCCTACGAGCAGTACTTC
CASSSRGLSSYEQYF
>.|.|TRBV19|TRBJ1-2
TGTGCCAGTAGTCAACAGGGCGGCGGCTACACCTTC
CASSQQGGGYTF
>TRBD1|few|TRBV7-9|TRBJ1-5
TGTGCCAGCAGCCCCCCCGGGACAGTAAATCAGCCCCAGCATTTT
CASSPPGTVNQPQHF
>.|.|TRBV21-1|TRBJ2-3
TGTGCCAGCAGCAAAGAGGGTAGCGGACGTCCCCACACACGAGATACGCAGTATTTT
CASSKEGSGRPHTRDTQYF
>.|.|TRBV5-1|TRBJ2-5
TGCGCCAGCAGCTTAGTTAGTGAGACCCAGTACTTC
CASSLVSETQYF
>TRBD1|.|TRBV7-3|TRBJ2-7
TGTGCCAGCAGCCGACAGGGGTCCTACGAGCAGTACTTC
CASSRQGSYEQYF
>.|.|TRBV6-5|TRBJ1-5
TGTGCCAGCAGTTCCGCAGGTCCCCAGCATTTT
CASSSAGPQHF
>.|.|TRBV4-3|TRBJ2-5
TGCGCCAGCAGCCTCGAATCTGGTTCTTTCGGGACCCAGTACTTC
CASSLESGSFGTQYF
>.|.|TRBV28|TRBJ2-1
TGTGCCAGCAGTTCAAGAATTAGCTCCTACAATGAGCAGTTCTTC
CASSSRISSYNEQFF
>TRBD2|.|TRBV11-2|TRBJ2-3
TGTGCCAGCAGCTTCTCAGCGGGGGGCACAGATACGCAGTATTTT
CASSFSAGGTDTQYF
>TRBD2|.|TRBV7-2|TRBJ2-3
TGTGCCAGCAGCTTAGTAGCGGGAGGGGGCCTAGATACGCAGTATTTT
CASSLVAGGGLDTQYF
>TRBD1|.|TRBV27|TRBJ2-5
TGTGCCAGCAGAGGACAGGGGAGAGAGACCCAGTACTTC
CASRGQGRETQYF
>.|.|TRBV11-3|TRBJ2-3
TGTGCCAGCACCCCGCCAGTGGCAGATACGCAGTATTTT
CASTPPVADTQYF
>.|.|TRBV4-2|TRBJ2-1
TGTGCCAGCAGCCAAGAATTCGGTTGGCAGGGTAGGGGCAATGAGCAGTTCTTC
CASSQEFGWQGRGNEQFF
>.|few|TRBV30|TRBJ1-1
TGTGCCTGGAGTGTACTCACGGGCACTGAAGCTTTCTTT
CAWSVLTGTEAFF
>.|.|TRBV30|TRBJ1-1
TGTGCCTGGCAAGCAGGGAACACTGAAGCTTTCTTT
CAWQAGNTEAFF
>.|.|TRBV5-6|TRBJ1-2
TGTGCCAGCAGCTTGTGGGGCGACGGCTATGGCTACACCTTC
CASSLWGDGYGYTF
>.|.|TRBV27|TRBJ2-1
TGTGCCAGCAGTCCGCCGGGACTTATCTACAATGAGCAGTTCTTC
CASSPPGLIYNEQFF
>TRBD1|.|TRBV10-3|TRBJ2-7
TGTGCCATCACTAGGACAGGGGGCCACGAGCAGTACTTC
CAITRTGGHEQYF
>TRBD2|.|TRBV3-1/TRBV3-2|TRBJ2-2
TGTGCCAGCAGCCAGGGGACTATCAACACCGGGGAGCTGTTTTTT
CASSQGTINTGELFF
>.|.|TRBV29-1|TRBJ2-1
TGCAGCGCAGCCCCAGGGGCCGTCTCCTACAATGAGCAGTTCTTC
CSAAPGAVSYNEQFF
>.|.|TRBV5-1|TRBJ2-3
TGCGCCAGCAGCCGCTCCCGGACAAGCACAGATACGCAGTATTTT
CASSRSRTSTDTQYF
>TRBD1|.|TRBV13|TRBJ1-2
TGTGCCAGCAGCCGCGCCCTCAGGGGGTATGGCTACACCTTC
CASSRALRGYGYTF
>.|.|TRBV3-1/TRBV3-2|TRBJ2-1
TGTGCCAGCAGCCAAGTTCCGGCGGCGAATGAGCAGTTCTTC
CASSQVPAANEQFF
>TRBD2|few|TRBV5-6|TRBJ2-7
TGTGCCAGCAGCTTCCTTACGGGACTAGACTCCTACGAGCAGTACTTC
CASSFLTGLDSYEQYF
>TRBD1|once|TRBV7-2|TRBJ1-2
TGTGCCAGCAGCCCAGGGACAGACACTAACTATGGCTACACCTTC
CASSPGTDTNYGYTF
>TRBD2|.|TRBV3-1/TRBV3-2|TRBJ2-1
TGTGCCAGCAGCCAAGCGAGGACTAGCGGGAGAAAGAAACAGTTCTTC
CASSQARTSGRKKQFF
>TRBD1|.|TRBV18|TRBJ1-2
TGTGCCAGCTCACCCGGGACAGGGGTTGGCTACACCTTC
CASSPGTGVGYTF
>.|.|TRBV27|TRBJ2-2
TGTGCCAGCAGTTTATTACAGGGTCGGTCCGGGGAGCTGTTTTTT
CASSLLQGRSGELFF
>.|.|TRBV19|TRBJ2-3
TGTGCCAGTAGTATGGAGAGAAAGGGGAGGACAGATACGCAGTATTTT
CASSMERKGRTDTQYF
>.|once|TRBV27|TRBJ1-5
TGTGCCAGCAGTTTATTAGGGGGAGGCAATCAGCCCCAGCATTTT
CASSLLGGGNQPQHF
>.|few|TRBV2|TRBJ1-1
TGTGCCAGCAGTGGACAGATGAACACTGAAGCTTTCTTT
CASSGQMNTEAFF
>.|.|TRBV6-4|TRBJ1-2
TGTGCCAGCAGTGACTCAAAAGGAGAGAATCGGGATGGCTACACCTTC
CASSDSKGENRDGYTF
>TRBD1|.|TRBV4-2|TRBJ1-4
TGTGCCAGCAGCCAAGATAGGGACAGGGGATCTCAAGTCGAAAAACTGTTTTTT
CASSQDRDRGSQVEKLFF
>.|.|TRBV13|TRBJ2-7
TGTGCCAGCAGCTCCCGCGGGACTCGGAGGTACGAGCAGTACTTC
CASSSRGTRRYEQYF
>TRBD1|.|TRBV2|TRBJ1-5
TGTGCCAGCAGTGACACAGGGGGAGGCAATCAGCCCCAGCATTTT
CASSDTGGGNQPQHF
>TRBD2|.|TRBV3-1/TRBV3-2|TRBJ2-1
TGTGCCAGCAGCCAAGGCTTGCGGCTAGCGGGAGGGCGGGATGAGCAGTTCTTC
CASSQGLRLAGGRDEQFF